These 17 T cell receptor beta chains were all obtained from the same sample, sequenced in a study of cytomegalovirus exposure and HLA in healthy donors. PCR primers comprised 60 Vbeta and 13 Jbeta primers. The assay was immunoSEQ multiplex PCR, and TCRdb's table has in-frame clones only and misses some. The sample has around 190,000 clones, around 80% seen once. The specimen was PBMCs. These receptors were obtained from a man aged 35 to 55 in good health and CMV-seropositive.

V is TRBV19 and J is TRBJ1-2, with D tentatively TRBD1 (5 bases). V shed 10 bases and J shed 2 bases, with 8 bases lying between them. CDR1 and CDR2 from the germline V gene are LNHDA and SQIVND (reference sequence). The CDR3 extends over 11 amino acids. The chain's CDR3 is CANQGNYGYTF. CDR3 coding DNA: TGTGCCAATCAGGGCAACTATGGCTACACCTTC.

The J gene is TRBJ1-3, the V gene TRBV7-3, with no clear D. V was trimmed by 4 bases and J by 0 bases, leaving 7 bases between them. CDR3 length equals 14 residues. The germline gives CDR1 SGHTA, CDR2 FQGTGA. CDR3 sequence: CASSSSSSGNTIYF. CDR3 DNA: TGTGCCAGCAGCTCATCTAGCTCTGGAAACACCATATATTTT.

This chain joins TRBV14 and TRBJ2-7, with D uncertain. Trimming stripped 0 bases from V and 7 bases from J, with 7 bases between. Germline V gene data show CDR1 as SGHDN and CDR2 as FVKESK. The CDR3 runs to 12 residues. DNA for the CDR3: TGTGCCAGCAGCCAAGATGCGGTAGAGCAGTACTTC. This codes for CASSQDAVEQYF.

The genes are TRBV5-4 and TRBJ1-1; TRBD1 is a possible D gene (5 bases). The V gene's germline CDR1 is SGHNT and CDR2 YYREEE (reference sequence). Trimming cost V 2 bases and J 1 base, with 6 bases left between them. This CDR3 spans 13 amino acids. CDR3 sequence (DNA): TGTGCCAGCAGCTTCGACAGGAACACTGAAGCTTTCTTT. Translating it yields CASSFDRNTEAFF.

In the case of this clone: A read error may produce the germline difference seen at one junction end. The chain is built from TRBV7-9 and TRBJ2-1; 12 bases are a match to TRBD2. This CDR3 has 16 amino acids. Germline lookup yields CDR1 SEHNR and CDR2 FQNEAQ (reference sequence). The CDR3 spells CSSSPLGTSGLSEQFF. The CDR3 nucleotides are TGTTCCAGCAGCCCGTTGGGGACTAGCGGGTTAAGTGAGCAGTTCTTC.

This clone was seen only once. One end of the junction fails to match germline, which may point to a read error. J is TRBJ2-3 and V is TRBV7-7; D uncertain. The CDR3 has 13 amino acids. Germline V CDR1 and CDR2: SSHAT, FNYEAQ (reference sequence). This chain's CDR3 is CASSPRLADTQYF. In DNA, the CDR3 is TGTGCTAGCAGCCCCCGTCTCGCAGATACGCAGTATTTT.

This rearrangement joins TRBV6-1 to TRBJ2-7; D is undetermined. This CDR3 region has 14 residues. Germline V lookup: CDR1 MNHNS, CDR2 SASEGT. V lost 1 base and J 4 bases, leaving 11 bases between the germline ends. The CDR3 loop is CASSEGRNKYEQYF. The CDR3 nucleotides read TGTGCCAGCAGTGAAGGCAGGAACAAATACGAGCAGTACTTC.

The rearrangement joins TRBV7-2 to TRBJ2-1; 7 bases map to TRBD2. V dropped 2 bases and J dropped 3; count of bases not matched to a gene: 4. This CDR3 contains 15 residues. The germline V gene has CDR1 SGHTA and CDR2 FQGNSA. CDR3 in amino acids: CASSLTRTSYNEQFF. The CDR3 DNA is TGTGCCAGCAGCTTAACCAGGACTAGCTACAATGAGCAGTTCTTC.

The chain employs TRBV6-5 and TRBJ1-2; TRBD1 matches 9 bases. The length of the CDR3 is 15 residues. Germline V lookup: CDR1 MNHEY, CDR2 SVGAGI. V lost 5 bases, J lost 8 bases, and 12 bases stayed unmatched. The CDR3 DNA reads as TGTGCCAGCAGTCCCCCCGGGGGGACAGGGATGGGCTACACCTTC. Translated: CASSPPGGTGMGYTF.

V usage is TRBV7-9 and J usage is TRBJ1-3, with 8 bases matching TRBD1. CDR3 length: 16 residues. Unmatched junction bases numbered 8, after V lost 3 bases and J lost 4 bases. Germline values: CDR1 SEHNR, CDR2 FQNEAQ (reference sequence). CDR3 amino acids: CASSFTGGGLGNTIYF. The DNA of the CDR3 is TGTGCCAGCAGCTTCACAGGGGGAGGCTTGGGAAACACCATATATTTT. The complete variable domain, with remaining parts taken from reference TRBV7-9 and TRBJ1-3, reads DTGVSQNPRHKITKRGQNVTFRCDPISEHNRLYWYRQTLGQGPEFLTYFQNEAQLEKSRLLSDRFSAERPKGSFSTLEIQRTEQGDSAMYLCASSFTGGGLGNTIYFGEGSWLTVV.

The V call is TRBV5-4, the J call TRBJ2-1, with 9 nucleotides matching TRBD2. This CDR3 spans 15 amino acids. The V segment lost 0 bases and the J segment 7 bases; nucleotides outside the gene matches: 5. Looked up from germline, CDR1 is SGHNT and CDR2 is YYREEE (reference sequence). The CDR3 nucleotides are TGTGCCAGCAGCTTGGTTGGCGGGAGGGTTAATGAGCAGTTCTTC. Translating it yields CASSLVGGRVNEQFF.

This clone was seen once. The chain combines TRBV7-8 with TRBJ2-3; D remains ambiguous. V lost 7 bases and J lost 0, with 11 bases in between. Looked up from germline, CDR1 is SGHVS and CDR2 is FQNEAQ. CDR3 length: 14 amino acids. The CDR3 sequence is CASTHQDSTDTQYF. As DNA, the CDR3 is TGTGCCAGCACCCACCAGGATAGCACAGATACGCAGTATTTT.

The genes are TRBV18 and TRBJ2-1; D is perhaps TRBD1 (6 bases). CDR1 KGHSH and CDR2 LQKENI come from the germline V gene. The V end was cut by 3 bases, the J end by 13 bases, with 16 bases between. CDR3 length: 13 amino acids. CDR3 region: CASSPTSTGEQFF. Here the CDR3 DNA reads TGTGCCAGCTCACCCACATCGACAGGTGAACAGTTCTTC.

J is TRBJ1-2 and V is TRBV29-1, with D possibly matching TRBD1 (6 bases). The CDR3 length is 11 residues. Trimming removed 4 bases at V and 6 bases at J, with 9 bases between. The germline V gene has CDR1 SQVTM and CDR2 ANQGSEA. The CDR3 bases are TGCAGCGTTGGGCAGGGGCATGGCTACACCTTC. Translated, it gives CSVGQGHGYTF. The full variable domain, with the rest looked up from reference TRBV29-1 and TRBJ1-2, is SAVISQKPSRDICQRGTSLTIQCQVDSQVTMMFWYRQQPGQSLTLIATANQGSEATYESGFVIDKFPISRPNLTFSTLTVSNMSPEDSSIYLCSVGQGHGYTFGSGTRLTVV.

This chain joins TRBV2 and TRBJ1-6, with TRBD1 as a possible D gene (6 bases). CDR3 length: 16 amino acids. The germline V gene encodes CDR1 SNHLY and CDR2 FYNNEI. Trimming removed 1 base at V and 11 bases at J, with 18 bases between. The CDR3, as DNA: TGTGCCAGCAGTGAAGACCTGACAGGAGCGAAAACACCCCTCCACTTT. Translation gives CASSEDLTGAKTPLHF.

CDR3 sequence (DNA): TGTGCCAGCAGTTTATTCAGGGCGTCTGGACAGGAAGCTTTCTTT. Protein sequence: CASSLFRASGQEAFF. The V call is TRBV28, the J call TRBJ1-1, with TRBD1 as a possible D gene (6 bases). The germline V gene has CDR1 MDHEN and CDR2 SYDVKM. This CDR3 has 15 amino acids. The V gene lost 1 base and the J gene lost 8 bases, with 17 bases spanning the gap.

This chain links TRBV25-1 with TRBJ1-1; D unresolved. The CDR3 sequence is 13 residues long. V lost 8 bases to trimming and J lost 0 bases, with 10 bases between them. Germline loops: CDR1 MGHDK, CDR2 SYGVNS. For the CDR3, the DNA is TGTGCCAGCGGTGGGTACATGAACACTGAAGCTTTCTTT. Translated: CASGGYMNTEAFF.